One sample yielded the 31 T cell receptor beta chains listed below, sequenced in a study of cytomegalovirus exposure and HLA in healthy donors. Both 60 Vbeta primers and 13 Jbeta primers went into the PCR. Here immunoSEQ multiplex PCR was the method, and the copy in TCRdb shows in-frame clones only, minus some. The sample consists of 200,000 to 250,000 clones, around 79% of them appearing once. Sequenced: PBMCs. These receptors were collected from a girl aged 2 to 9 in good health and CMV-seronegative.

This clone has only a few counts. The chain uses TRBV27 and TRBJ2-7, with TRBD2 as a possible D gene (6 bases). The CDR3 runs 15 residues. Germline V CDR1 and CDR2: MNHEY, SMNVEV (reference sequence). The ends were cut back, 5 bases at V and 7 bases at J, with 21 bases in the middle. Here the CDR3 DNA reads TGTGCCAGCAGTGAAACGACACCCGGAGGGAGGGAGCAGTACTTC. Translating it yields CASSETTPGGREQYF.

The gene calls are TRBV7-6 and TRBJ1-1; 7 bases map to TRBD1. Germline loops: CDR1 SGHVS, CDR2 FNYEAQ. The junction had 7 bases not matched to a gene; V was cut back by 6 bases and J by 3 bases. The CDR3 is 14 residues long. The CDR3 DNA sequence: TGTGCCAGCAGTTCTACAGGGGATGACACTGAAGCTTTCTTT. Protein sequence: CASSSTGDDTEAFF.

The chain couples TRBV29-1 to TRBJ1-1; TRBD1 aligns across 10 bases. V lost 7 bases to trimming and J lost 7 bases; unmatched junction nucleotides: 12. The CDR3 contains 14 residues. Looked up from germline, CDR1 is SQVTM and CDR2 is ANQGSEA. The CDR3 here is CSALPGQGWSEAFF. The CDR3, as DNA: TGCAGCGCCCTCCCGGGACAGGGGTGGAGTGAAGCTTTCTTT.

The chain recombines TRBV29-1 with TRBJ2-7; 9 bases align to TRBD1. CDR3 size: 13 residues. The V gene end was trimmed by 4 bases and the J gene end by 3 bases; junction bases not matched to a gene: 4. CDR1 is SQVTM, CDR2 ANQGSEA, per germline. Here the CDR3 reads CSVGTGVDYEQYF. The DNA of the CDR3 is TGCAGCGTTGGGACAGGGGTCGACTACGAGCAGTACTTC.

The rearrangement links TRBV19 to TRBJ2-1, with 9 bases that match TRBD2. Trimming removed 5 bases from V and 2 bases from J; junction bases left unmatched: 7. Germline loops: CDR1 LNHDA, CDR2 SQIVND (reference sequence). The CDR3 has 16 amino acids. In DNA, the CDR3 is TGTGCCAGTAGTGTAGGGGCGGGAGGGCCCTACAATGAGCAGTTCTTC. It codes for CASSVGAGGPYNEQFF.

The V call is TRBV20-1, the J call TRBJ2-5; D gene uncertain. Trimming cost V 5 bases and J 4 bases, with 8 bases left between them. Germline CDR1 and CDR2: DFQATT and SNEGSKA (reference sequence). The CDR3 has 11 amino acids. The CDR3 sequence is CSARLGETQYF. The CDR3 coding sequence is TGCAGTGCTCGACTCGGAGAGACCCAGTACTTC.

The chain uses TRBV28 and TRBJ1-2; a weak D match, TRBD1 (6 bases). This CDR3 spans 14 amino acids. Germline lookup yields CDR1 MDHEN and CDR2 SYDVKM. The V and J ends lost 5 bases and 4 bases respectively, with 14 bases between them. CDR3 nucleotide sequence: TGTGCCAGCAGTGTCCGGGACACCTTCTATGGCTACACCTTC. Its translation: CASSVRDTFYGYTF.

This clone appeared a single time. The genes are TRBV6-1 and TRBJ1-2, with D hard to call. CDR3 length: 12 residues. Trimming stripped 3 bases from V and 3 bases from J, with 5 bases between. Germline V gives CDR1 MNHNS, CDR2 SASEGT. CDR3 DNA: TGTGCCAGCAGTGACCCGTACTATGGCTACACCTTC. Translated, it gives CASSDPYYGYTF.

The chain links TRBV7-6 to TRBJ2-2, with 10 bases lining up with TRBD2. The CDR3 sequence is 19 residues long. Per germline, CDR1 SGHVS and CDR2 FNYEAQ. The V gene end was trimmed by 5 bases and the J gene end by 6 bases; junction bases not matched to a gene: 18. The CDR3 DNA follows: TGTGCCAGCAGCCCCCAGCTAGCGGGAGTTTATAATGGGGCCGGGGAGCTGTTTTTT. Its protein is CASSPQLAGVYNGAGELFF.

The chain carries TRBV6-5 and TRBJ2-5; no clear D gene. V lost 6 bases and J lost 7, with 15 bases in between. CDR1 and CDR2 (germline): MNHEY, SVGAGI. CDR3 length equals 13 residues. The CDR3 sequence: CASRLTAVGTQYF. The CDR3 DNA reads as TGTGCCAGCAGATTGACTGCCGTTGGGACCCAGTACTTC.

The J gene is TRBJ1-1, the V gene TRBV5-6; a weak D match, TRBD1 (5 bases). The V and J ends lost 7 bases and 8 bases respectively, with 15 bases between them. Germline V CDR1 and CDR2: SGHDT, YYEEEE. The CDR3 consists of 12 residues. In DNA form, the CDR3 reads TGTGCCAGCGCGTACCTCGGGGGAGAAGCTTTCTTT. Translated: CASAYLGGEAFF.

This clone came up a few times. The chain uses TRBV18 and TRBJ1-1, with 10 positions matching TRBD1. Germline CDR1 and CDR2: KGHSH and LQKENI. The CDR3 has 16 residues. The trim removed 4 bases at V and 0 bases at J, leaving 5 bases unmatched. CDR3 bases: TGTGCCAGCTCACACCCGGGACAGGGGTTGAACACTGAAGCTTTCTTT. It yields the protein CASSHPGQGLNTEAFF.

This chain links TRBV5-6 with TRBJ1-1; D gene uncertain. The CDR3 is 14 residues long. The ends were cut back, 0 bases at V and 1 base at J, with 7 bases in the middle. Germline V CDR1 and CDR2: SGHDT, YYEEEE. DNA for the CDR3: TGTGCCAGCAGCTTGGGGTCCGGGAACACTGAAGCTTTCTTT. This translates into CASSLGSGNTEAFF.

CDR3 loop: CASSLAGNPYGYTF. In DNA form, the CDR3 reads TGCGCCAGCAGCTTGGCGGGGAACCCCTATGGCTACACCTTC. V and J are TRBV5-1 and TRBJ1-2; D call uncertain. Trimming stripped 0 bases from V and 4 bases from J, with 10 bases between. Germline V gene data show CDR1 as SGHRS and CDR2 as YFSETQ. The CDR3 runs to 14 residues.

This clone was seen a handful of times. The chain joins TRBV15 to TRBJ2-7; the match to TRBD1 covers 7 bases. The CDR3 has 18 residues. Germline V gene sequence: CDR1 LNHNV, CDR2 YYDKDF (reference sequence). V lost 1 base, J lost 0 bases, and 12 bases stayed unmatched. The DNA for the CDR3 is TGTGCCACCAGCAGAGGCCCCCTTGACAGGGTTCTCTCCTACGAGCAGTACTTC. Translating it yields CATSRGPLDRVLSYEQYF.

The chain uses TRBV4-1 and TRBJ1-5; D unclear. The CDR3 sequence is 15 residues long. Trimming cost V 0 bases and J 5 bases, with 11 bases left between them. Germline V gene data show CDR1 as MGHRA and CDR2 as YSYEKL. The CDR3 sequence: CASSQDQMVDQPQHF. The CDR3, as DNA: TGCGCCAGCAGCCAAGATCAGATGGTCGATCAGCCCCAGCATTTT.

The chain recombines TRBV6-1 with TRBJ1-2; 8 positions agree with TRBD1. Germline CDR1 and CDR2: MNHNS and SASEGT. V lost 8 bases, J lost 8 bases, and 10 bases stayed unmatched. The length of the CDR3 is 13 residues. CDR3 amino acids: CASGSGGSLGYTF. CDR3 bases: TGTGCCAGCGGCTCAGGGGGCTCTCTGGGCTACACCTTC.

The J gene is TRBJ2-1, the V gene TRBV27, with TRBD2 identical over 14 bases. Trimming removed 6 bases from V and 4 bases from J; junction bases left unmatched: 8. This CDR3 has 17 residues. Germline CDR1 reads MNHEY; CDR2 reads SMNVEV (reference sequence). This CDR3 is CASRMWGLAGEYNEQFF. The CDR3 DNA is TGTGCCAGCAGGATGTGGGGACTAGCGGGAGAGTACAATGAGCAGTTCTTC.

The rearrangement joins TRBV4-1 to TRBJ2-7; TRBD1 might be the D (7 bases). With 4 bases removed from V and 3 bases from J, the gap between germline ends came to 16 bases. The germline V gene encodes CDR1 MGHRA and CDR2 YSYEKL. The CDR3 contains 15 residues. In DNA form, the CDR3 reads TGCGCCAGCAGCCGGGGGGTCGGGACAGTCTACGAGCAGTACTTC. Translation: CASSRGVGTVYEQYF.

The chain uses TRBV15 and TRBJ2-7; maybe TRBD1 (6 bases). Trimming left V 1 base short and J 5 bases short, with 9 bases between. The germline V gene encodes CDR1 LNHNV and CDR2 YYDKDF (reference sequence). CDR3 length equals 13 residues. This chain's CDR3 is CATSRATGHEQYF. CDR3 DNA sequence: TGTGCCACCAGCAGAGCTACAGGGCACGAGCAGTACTTC.

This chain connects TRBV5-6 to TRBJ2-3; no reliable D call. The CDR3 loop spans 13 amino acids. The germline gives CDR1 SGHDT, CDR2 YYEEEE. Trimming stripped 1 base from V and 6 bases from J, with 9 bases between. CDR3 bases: TGTGCCAGCAGCTTGCGCGAGCTCGATACGCAGTATTTT. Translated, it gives CASSLRELDTQYF.

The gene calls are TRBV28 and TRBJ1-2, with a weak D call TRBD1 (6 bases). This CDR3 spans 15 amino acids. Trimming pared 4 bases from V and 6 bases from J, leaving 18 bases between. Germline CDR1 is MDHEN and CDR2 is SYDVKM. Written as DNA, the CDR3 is TGTGCCAGCAGTTCCTACTCGACAGGCTGGAATGGCTACACCTTC. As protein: CASSSYSTGWNGYTF.

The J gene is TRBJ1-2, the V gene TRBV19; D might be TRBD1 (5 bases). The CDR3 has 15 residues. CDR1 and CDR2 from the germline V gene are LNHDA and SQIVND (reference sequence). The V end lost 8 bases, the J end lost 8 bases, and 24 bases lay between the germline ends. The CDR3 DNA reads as TGTGCCAGTGGGCGGGACGCATCTCCCTTCGGGGGCTACACCTTC. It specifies CASGRDASPFGGYTF.

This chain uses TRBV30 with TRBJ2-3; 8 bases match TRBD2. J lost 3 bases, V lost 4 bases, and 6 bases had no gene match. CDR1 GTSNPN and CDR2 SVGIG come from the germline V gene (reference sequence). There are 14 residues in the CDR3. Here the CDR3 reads CAWTGLGGTDTQYF. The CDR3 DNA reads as TGTGCCTGGACGGGACTAGGGGGGACAGATACGCAGTATTTT. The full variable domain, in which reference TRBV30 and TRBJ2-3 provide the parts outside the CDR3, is SQTIHQWPATLVQPVGSPLSLECTVEGTSNPNLYWYRQAAGRGLQLLFYSVGIGQISSEVPQNLSASRPQDRQFILSSKKLLLSDSGFYLCAWTGLGGTDTQYFGPGTRLTVL.

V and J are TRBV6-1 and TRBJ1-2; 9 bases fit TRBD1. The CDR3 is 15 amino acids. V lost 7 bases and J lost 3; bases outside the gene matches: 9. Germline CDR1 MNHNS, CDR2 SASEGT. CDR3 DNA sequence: TGTGCCAGCACCGCTACAGGGGGCGCATACTATGGCTACACCTTC. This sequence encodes CASTATGGAYYGYTF.

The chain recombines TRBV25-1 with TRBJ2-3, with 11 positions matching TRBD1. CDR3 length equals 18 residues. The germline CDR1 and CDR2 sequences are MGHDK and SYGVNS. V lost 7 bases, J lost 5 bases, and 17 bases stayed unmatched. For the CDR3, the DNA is TGTGCCAGCAATCCCCCTCTCCCGGGACAGGGGGGAGTAGATACGCAGTATTTT. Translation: CASNPPLPGQGGVDTQYF.

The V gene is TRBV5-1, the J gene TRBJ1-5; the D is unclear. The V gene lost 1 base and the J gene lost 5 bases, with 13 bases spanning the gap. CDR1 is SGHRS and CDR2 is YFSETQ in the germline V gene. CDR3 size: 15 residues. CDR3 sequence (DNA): TGCGCCAGCAGCTTGTTGGGCTTTCCCCATCAGCCCCAGCATTTT. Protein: CASSLLGFPHQPQHF.

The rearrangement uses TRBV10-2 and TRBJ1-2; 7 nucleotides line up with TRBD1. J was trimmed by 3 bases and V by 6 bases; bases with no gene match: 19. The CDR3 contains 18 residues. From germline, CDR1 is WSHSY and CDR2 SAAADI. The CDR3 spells CASSDTPIPGQKHYGYTF. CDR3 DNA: TGCGCCAGCAGCGATACCCCGATTCCGGGACAGAAGCACTATGGCTACACCTTC.

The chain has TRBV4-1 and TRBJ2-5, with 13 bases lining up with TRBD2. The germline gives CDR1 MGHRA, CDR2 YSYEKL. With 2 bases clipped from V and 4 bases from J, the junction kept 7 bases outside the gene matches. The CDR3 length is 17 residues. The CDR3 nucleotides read TGCGCCAGCAGCCAATCAAGCCGGACTAGCGGGGGAGAGACCCAGTACTTC. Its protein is CASSQSSRTSGGETQYF.

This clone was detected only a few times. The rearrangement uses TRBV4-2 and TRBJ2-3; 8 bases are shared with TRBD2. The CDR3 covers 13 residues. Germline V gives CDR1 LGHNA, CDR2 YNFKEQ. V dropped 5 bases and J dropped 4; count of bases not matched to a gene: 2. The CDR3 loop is CASSAGGPDTQYF. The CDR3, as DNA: TGTGCCAGCAGCGCGGGGGGTCCAGATACGCAGTATTTT.

CDR3 coding DNA: TGTGCCAGCAGTGAACGGGTCGGAGAGCAGTTCTTC. It encodes CASSERVGEQFF. The rearrangement links TRBV2 to TRBJ2-1; D unresolved. The V gene lost 2 bases and the J gene lost 10 bases, with 9 bases spanning the gap. CDR1 SNHLY and CDR2 FYNNEI come from the germline V gene. The CDR3 sequence is 12 residues long.